This T cell receptor beta chain emerged from a study of OX40 agonist ivuxolimab in advanced cancers. The wider study: Dose-escalation subjects each had hepatocellular carcinoma, melanoma, renal cell or head and neck cancer. Findings of the study overall: Relative to CD4+ cells, CD8+ T cells on average had more expanded clones.

Assay used: immunoSEQ multiplex PCR; TCRdb lists only in-frame clones, some missing. This sample has under 55,000 clones, with approximately 95% found just once. Concerning this clone itself: Its target is unknown.

Germline CDR1 is SGHTA and CDR2 is FQGNSA. The CDR3 loop spans 10 amino acids. The V and J ends lost 6 bases and 5 bases respectively, with 4 bases between them. Sequences were derived from CD4+ or CD8+ T cells sorted from blood, sampled in a trial of the OX40 agonist ivuxolimab. The chain couples TRBV7-2 to TRBJ2-5; D is uncertain. This sequence originates from an adult with an advanced solid tumor such as melanoma, head and neck, liver or kidney cancer. As DNA, the CDR3 is TGTGCCAGCAGAGGGGAGACCCAGTACTTC. Translation: CASRGETQYF.